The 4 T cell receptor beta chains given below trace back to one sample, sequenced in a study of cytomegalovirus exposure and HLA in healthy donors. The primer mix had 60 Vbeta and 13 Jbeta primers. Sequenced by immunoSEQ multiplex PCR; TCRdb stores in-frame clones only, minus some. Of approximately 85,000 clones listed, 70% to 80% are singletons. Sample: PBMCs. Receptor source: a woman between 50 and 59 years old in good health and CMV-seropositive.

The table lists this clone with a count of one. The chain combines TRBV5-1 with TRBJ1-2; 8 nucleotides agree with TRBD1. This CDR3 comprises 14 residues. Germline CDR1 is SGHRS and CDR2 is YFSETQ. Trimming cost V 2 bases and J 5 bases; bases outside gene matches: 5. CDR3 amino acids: CASSLGQGDYGYTF. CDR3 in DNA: TGCGCCAGCAGCTTAGGACAGGGCGATTATGGCTACACCTTC.

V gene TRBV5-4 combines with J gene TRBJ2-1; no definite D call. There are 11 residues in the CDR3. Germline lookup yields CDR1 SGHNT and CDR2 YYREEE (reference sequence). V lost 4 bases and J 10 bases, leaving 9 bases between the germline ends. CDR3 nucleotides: TGTGCCAGCAGCCTGACTGGGGAGCAGTTCTTC. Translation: CASSLTGEQFF.

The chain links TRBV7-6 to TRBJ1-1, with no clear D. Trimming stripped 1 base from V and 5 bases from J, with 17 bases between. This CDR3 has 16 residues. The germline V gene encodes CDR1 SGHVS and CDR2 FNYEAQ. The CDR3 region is CASSLGALGGWTEAFF. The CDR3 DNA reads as TGTGCCAGCAGCTTAGGCGCGTTAGGCGGTTGGACTGAAGCTTTCTTT.

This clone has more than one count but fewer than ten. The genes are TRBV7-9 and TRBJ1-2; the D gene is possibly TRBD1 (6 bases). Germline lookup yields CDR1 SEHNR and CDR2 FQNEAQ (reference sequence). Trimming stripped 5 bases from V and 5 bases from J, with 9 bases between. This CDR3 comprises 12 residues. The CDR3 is CASSQGQYGYTF. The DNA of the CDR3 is TGTGCCAGCAGCCAAGGACAGTATGGCTACACCTTC.